A single sample is the source of the 28 T cell receptor beta chains below, sequenced in a study of human T cells and chemical hapten exposure. Time point noted: healthy volunteer bleed at 2 weeks. The study extracted total RNA from unfractionated whole blood. TCRdb independently ran MiXCR on the RACE reads; one entry per CDR3 protein. The sample shows around 130,000 distinct CDR3 sequences, more than 7.5% of them seen only once. Sequenced: whole blood. These receptor sequences come from a male donor in good health. Some clones in this sample may be carry-over from other donors' samples.

The gene calls are TRBV20-1 and TRBJ2-1; D unresolved. Trimming removed 3 bases at V and 1 base at J, with 10 bases between. This CDR3 comprises 14 residues. Germline assignment: CDR1 DFQATT and CDR2 SNEGSKA (reference sequence). The CDR3 DNA follows: TGCAGTGCTAGGGCCGGGCGGTCCTACAATGAGCAGTTCTTC. Translating it yields CSARAGRSYNEQFF.

This clonotype was found once. The rearrangement joins TRBV7-2 to TRBJ2-7; possibly TRBD1 or TRBD2 for D (6 bases each). V was pared by 5 bases and J by 4 bases, with 18 bases between. CDR1 is SGHTA, CDR2 FQGNSA, per germline. The CDR3 contains 15 residues. The CDR3 sequence is CASSPNVGGGYEQYF. DNA of the CDR3: TGTGCCAGCAGCCCGAATGTTGGAGGGGGGTACGAGCAGTACTTC.

This rearrangement joins TRBV14 to TRBJ2-7; a weak D match, TRBD2 (7 bases). V was pared by 3 bases and J by 2 bases, with 14 bases between. Germline V gene lookup returns CDR1 SGHDN and CDR2 FVKESK. The length of the CDR3 is 15 residues. The CDR3 sequence: CASSHRGGAAYEQYF. Here the CDR3 DNA reads TGTGCCAGCAGCCATAGGGGGGGCGCCGCCTACGAGCAGTACTTC.

In this sample, this clonotype turned up a few times. The chain links TRBV2 to TRBJ1-1; D unclear. This CDR3 has 14 amino acids. Trimming took 4 bases from V and 1 from J, leaving 10 bases between them. From germline, CDR1 is SNHLY and CDR2 FYNNEI. As DNA, the CDR3 is TGTGCCAGCAGTGTCTGGGGTGGGAACACTGAAGCTTTCTTT. This codes for CASSVWGGNTEAFF.

This clonotype has a handful of counts. The rearrangement joins TRBV21-1 to TRBJ2-5. TRBV21-1 is recorded as a pseudogene. The CDR3 is made up of 15 amino acids. In DNA form, the CDR3 reads TGTGCCAGCAGCATACATTACTGCCACCAAGAGACCCAGTACTTC. Translation gives CASSIHYCHQETQYF.

This chain uses TRBV7-9 with TRBJ1-3; D gene unclear. V was trimmed by 2 bases and J by 2 bases, leaving 13 bases between them. CDR1 is SEHNR, CDR2 FQNEAQ, per germline (reference sequence). This CDR3 has 16 residues. For the CDR3, the DNA is TGTGCCAGCAGCTTACTGCCAACGGGTCCTGGAAACACCATATATTTT. Protein: CASSLLPTGPGNTIYF.

The rearrangement links TRBV19 to TRBJ2-1; 8 nucleotides agree with TRBD2. The germline V gene has CDR1 LNHDA and CDR2 SQIVND (reference sequence). With V trimmed by 2 bases and J by 0 bases, 3 bases remained unmatched. The CDR3 sequence is 16 residues long. The CDR3: CASSIKSGSSYNEQFF. The CDR3 bases are TGTGCCAGTAGTATAAAGAGCGGGAGCTCCTACAATGAGCAGTTCTTC.

The rearrangement links TRBV4-1 to TRBJ2-1; D perhaps matches TRBD2 (6 bases). Trimming took off 4 bases at V and 7 bases at J, with 23 bases between the two ends. Germline V gene data show CDR1 as MGHRA and CDR2 as YSYEKL. This CDR3 has 17 residues. The CDR3 protein is CASSPTWLAAGGNEQFF. Written as DNA, the CDR3 is TGCGCCAGCAGCCCTACCTGGTTAGCGGCGGGTGGAAATGAGCAGTTCTTC.

This clonotype has ten or more counts. This chain links TRBV3-1 with TRBJ2-1; TRBD2 agrees at 12 bases. V lost 4 bases, J lost 7 bases, and 5 bases stayed unmatched. The CDR3 is 15 residues long. Germline CDR1 is LGHDT and CDR2 is YNNKEL (reference sequence). CDR3 bases: TGTGCCAGCAGCCTGACTAGCGGGAGAGGGAATGAGCAGTTCTTC. Translation gives CASSLTSGRGNEQFF.

This clonotype occurred a few times. The gene calls are TRBV4-3 and TRBJ2-2; no clear D gene. Trimming took 2 bases from V and 0 from J, leaving 1 base between them. Germline assignment: CDR1 LGHNA and CDR2 YSLEER. CDR3 length: 13 residues. The CDR3 protein is CASSQTNTGELFF. The CDR3 region has the DNA TGCGCCAGCAGCCAAACGAACACCGGGGAGCTGTTTTTT.

This clonotype was counted at least ten times. CDR3 protein: CSVETGRIYGYTF. Here the CDR3 DNA reads TGCAGCGTTGAGACAGGGAGAATCTATGGCTACACCTTC. The V gene is TRBV29-1, the J gene TRBJ1-2; 7 bases line up with TRBD1. CDR3 length equals 13 residues. J gave up 4 bases and V 3 bases, and 5 bases lay outside the gene matches. The germline CDR1 and CDR2 sequences are SQVTM and ANQGSEA.

This clonotype was picked up a small number of times. V and J are TRBV10-3 and TRBJ1-5; D perhaps matches TRBD1 (5 bases). Trimming cost V 0 bases and J 2 bases, with 11 bases left between them. Per germline, CDR1 ENHRY and CDR2 SYGVKD. The CDR3 extends over 16 amino acids. This CDR3 is CAISESIGDRNQPQHF. CDR3 DNA: TGTGCCATCAGTGAGTCTATAGGGGACCGCAATCAGCCCCAGCATTTT.

This clonotype was picked up many times. The V and J genes are TRBV7-2 and TRBJ2-1; 14 bases are shared with TRBD2. Germline CDR1 and CDR2: SGHTA and FQGNSA. The trim removed 5 bases at V and 9 bases at J, leaving 15 bases unmatched. This CDR3 contains 18 residues. The CDR3 sequence: CASSQPARTSGGLGEQFF. CDR3 bases: TGTGCCAGCAGCCAACCGGCGCGGACTAGCGGGGGGTTGGGTGAGCAGTTCTTC.

There are a few counts of this clonotype. The gene calls are TRBV19 and TRBJ1-6, with no clear D. From germline, CDR1 is LNHDA and CDR2 SQIVND (reference sequence). CDR3 length: 13 residues. The germline V and J ends were trimmed by 3 bases and 7 bases, with 7 bases remaining between them. In nucleotides, the CDR3 is TGTGCCAGTAGTATGAGAGGAAATTCACCCCTCCACTTT. Translated: CASSMRGNSPLHF.

A single count supports this clonotype. J is TRBJ2-3 and V is TRBV5-1; 8 bases are shared with TRBD2. The CDR3 has 16 amino acids. The germline V gene encodes CDR1 SGHRS and CDR2 YFSETQ. J gave up 2 bases and V 4 bases, and 9 bases lay outside the gene matches. CDR3 residues: CASSIPGLVVTDTQYF. The CDR3 nucleotides read TGCGCCAGCAGCATCCCGGGACTAGTGGTCACAGATACGCAGTATTTT.

The rearrangement links TRBV4-3 to TRBJ2-1; TRBD2 matches 16 bases. The junction had 3 bases not matched to a gene; V was cut back by 1 base and J by 0 bases. CDR1 LGHNA and CDR2 YSLEER come from the germline V gene. The CDR3 is 19 residues long. CDR3 in DNA: TGCGCCAGCAGCCAAGGGGGACTAGCGGGGGGGAGCTCCTACAATGAGCAGTTCTTC. Its protein product is CASSQGGLAGGSSYNEQFF.

At least ten counts were recorded for this clonotype. The rearrangement uses TRBV5-1 and TRBJ2-3; 7 bases agree with TRBD1. Unmatched junction bases numbered 2, after V lost 0 bases and J lost 1 base. This CDR3 has 15 residues. Germline CDR1 and CDR2: SGHRS and YFSETQ. The CDR3: CASSLGQGGTDTQYF. For the CDR3, the DNA is TGCGCCAGCAGCTTGGGACAGGGAGGCACAGATACGCAGTATTTT.

This clonotype was found a few times. This sequence joins TRBV7-8 and TRBJ2-7, with D possibly matching TRBD2 (5 bases). Germline CDR1 reads SGHVS; CDR2 reads FQNEAQ. CDR3 length equals 13 residues. The V gene lost 5 bases and the J gene lost 6 bases, with 14 bases spanning the gap. This chain's CDR3 is CASSTSRAGEQYF. The CDR3 DNA is TGTGCCAGCAGCACGTCGAGGGCCGGCGAGCAGTACTTC.

V gene TRBV3-1 combines with J gene TRBJ2-2; 12 nucleotides line up with TRBD2. In germline, CDR1 is LGHDT, CDR2 YNNKEL (reference sequence). The length of the CDR3 is 19 residues. V gave up 3 bases and J gave up 6 bases; unmatched junction bases: 14. CDR3 DNA sequence: TGTGCCAGCAGCCACCTAAGGCGGAATACTAGCGGGAGGCCCGGGGAGCTGTTTTTT. As protein: CASSHLRRNTSGRPGELFF. The entire variable domain, with the rest obtained from reference TRBV3-1 and TRBJ2-2, is as follows: DTAVSQTPKYLVTQMGNDKSIKCEQNLGHDTMYWYKQDSKKFLKIMFSYNNKELIINETVPNRFSPKSPDKAHLNLHINSLELGDSAVYFCASSHLRRNTSGRPGELFFGEGSRLTVL.

V gene TRBV27 combines with J gene TRBJ1-1; D remains ambiguous. Germline V gene data show CDR1 as MNHEY and CDR2 as SMNVEV (reference sequence). V was pared by 3 bases and J by 3 bases, with 8 bases between. CDR3 length: 13 residues. The CDR3 region is CASSLAPYTEAFF. The CDR3 region has the DNA TGTGCCAGCAGTTTGGCCCCCTACACTGAAGCTTTCTTT.

The chain combines TRBV3-1 with TRBJ2-3; D is unclear. This CDR3 spans 15 amino acids. V lost 1 base and J 2 bases, leaving 10 bases between the germline ends. Germline V gene data show CDR1 as LGHDT and CDR2 as YNNKEL (reference sequence). The CDR3 region is CASSQGERPTDTQYF. In DNA form, the CDR3 reads TGTGCCAGCAGCCAAGGAGAAAGGCCCACAGATACGCAGTATTTT.

Only one count was recorded for this clonotype. The chain employs TRBV7-2 and TRBJ2-7, with a weak D call TRBD2 (5 bases). The length of the CDR3 is 15 residues. V lost 4 bases to trimming and J lost 4 bases, with 17 bases between them. Germline CDR1 and CDR2: SGHTA and FQGNSA. Here the CDR3 reads CASSSGLGSGYEQYF. The DNA for the CDR3 is TGTGCCAGCAGCTCAGGACTGGGATCGGGTTACGAGCAGTACTTC.

The chain couples TRBV20-1 to TRBJ1-1; D unclear. The V gene lost 3 bases and the J gene lost 3 bases, with 11 bases spanning the gap. CDR3 length equals 13 residues. CDR1 and CDR2 (germline): DFQATT, SNEGSKA (reference sequence). The chain's CDR3 is CSASHRVDTEAFF. The CDR3 DNA follows: TGCAGTGCTAGCCACCGGGTAGACACTGAAGCTTTCTTT.

This clonotype was recorded many times. This chain uses TRBV6-1 with TRBJ2-3, with 9 bases fitting TRBD2. With V trimmed by 4 bases and J by 3 bases, 8 bases remained unmatched. Germline assignment: CDR1 MNHNS and CDR2 SASEGT. The CDR3 is 16 amino acids. CDR3 nucleotides: TGTGCCAGCAGTGTGAGTAGCGGGAGTAAGACAGATACGCAGTATTTT. Protein sequence: CASSVSSGSKTDTQYF.

Ten or more counts support this clonotype. The chain joins TRBV3-1 to TRBJ1-2; D may be TRBD1 (5 bases). This CDR3 has 13 amino acids. Trimming cost V 2 bases and J 9 bases, with 13 bases left between them. Per germline, CDR1 LGHDT and CDR2 YNNKEL (reference sequence). CDR3 DNA sequence: TGTGCCAGCAGCCAACAGGCGCAGGGTCGCTACACCTTC. Translation: CASSQQAQGRYTF.

This clonotype has a count of ten or more. The rearrangement uses TRBV7-8 and TRBJ2-7, with D perhaps TRBD1 or TRBD2 (5 bases each). The CDR3 length is 13 residues. V shed 1 base and J shed 9 bases, with 13 bases lying between them. From germline, CDR1 is SGHVS and CDR2 FQNEAQ. This chain's CDR3 is CASSLDSGSGQYF. CDR3 nucleotide sequence: TGTGCCAGCAGCTTAGATTCAGGGAGCGGGCAGTACTTC.

The table lists this clonotype with a few counts. In DNA, the CDR3 is TGCAGTGCTAGAGTCGTGGCTAGCGGGAGTCAGGAGACCCAGTACTTC. Its protein product is CSARVVASGSQETQYF. The rearrangement joins TRBV20-1 to TRBJ2-5; 10 positions agree with TRBD2. V lost 1 base and J lost 5; bases outside the gene matches: 10. The germline V gene encodes CDR1 DFQATT and CDR2 SNEGSKA (reference sequence). The CDR3 consists of 16 residues.

This chain links TRBV19 with TRBJ1-5; possibly TRBD1 for D (6 bases). Between the trimmed V and J ends, which lost 11 bases and 12 bases, there was a span of 26 bases. The CDR3 is made up of 14 amino acids. Germline CDR1 LNHDA, CDR2 SQIVND (reference sequence). The CDR3 sequence: CAPGRRGHQACQHF. CDR3 nucleotides: TGTGCCCCAGGGAGAAGGGGACATCAAGCGTGCCAGCATTTT.